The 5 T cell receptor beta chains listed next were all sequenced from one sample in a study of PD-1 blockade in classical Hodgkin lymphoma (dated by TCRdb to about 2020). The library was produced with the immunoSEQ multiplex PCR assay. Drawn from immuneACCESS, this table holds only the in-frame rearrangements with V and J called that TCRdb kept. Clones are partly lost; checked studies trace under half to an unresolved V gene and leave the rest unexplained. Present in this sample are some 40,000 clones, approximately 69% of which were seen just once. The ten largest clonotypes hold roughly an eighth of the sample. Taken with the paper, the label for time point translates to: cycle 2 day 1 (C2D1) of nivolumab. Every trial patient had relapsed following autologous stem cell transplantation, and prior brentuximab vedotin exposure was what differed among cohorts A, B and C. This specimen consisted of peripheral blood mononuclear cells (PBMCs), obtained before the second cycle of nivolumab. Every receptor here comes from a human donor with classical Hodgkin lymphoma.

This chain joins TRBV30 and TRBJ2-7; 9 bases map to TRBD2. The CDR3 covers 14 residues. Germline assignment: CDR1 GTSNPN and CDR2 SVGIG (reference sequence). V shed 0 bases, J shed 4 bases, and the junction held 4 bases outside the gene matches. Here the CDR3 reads CAWSVSGGPYEQYF. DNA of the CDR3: TGTGCCTGGAGTGTAAGCGGGGGGCCTTACGAGCAGTACTTC.

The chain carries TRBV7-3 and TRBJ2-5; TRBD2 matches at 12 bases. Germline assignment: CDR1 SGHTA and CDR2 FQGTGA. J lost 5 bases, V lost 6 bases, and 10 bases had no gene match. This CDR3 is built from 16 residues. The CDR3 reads CASSPSGGAKLETQYF. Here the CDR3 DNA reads TGTGCCAGCAGTCCTAGCGGGGGGGCCAAGCTGGAGACCCAGTACTTC.

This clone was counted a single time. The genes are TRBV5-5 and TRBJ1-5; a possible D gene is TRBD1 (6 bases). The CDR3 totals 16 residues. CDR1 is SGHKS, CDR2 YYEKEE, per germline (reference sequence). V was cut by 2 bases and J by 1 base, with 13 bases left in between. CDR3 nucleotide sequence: TGTGCCAGCAGCTTCATGACAGGCCCAAGCAATCAGCCCCAGCATTTT. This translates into CASSFMTGPSNQPQHF.

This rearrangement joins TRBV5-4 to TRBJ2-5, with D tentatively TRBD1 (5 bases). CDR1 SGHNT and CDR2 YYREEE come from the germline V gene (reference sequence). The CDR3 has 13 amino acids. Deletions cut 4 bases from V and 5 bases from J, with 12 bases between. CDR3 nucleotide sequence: TGTGCCAGCAGCACCGCAGGGTTTGAGACCCAGTACTTC. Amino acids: CASSTAGFETQYF.

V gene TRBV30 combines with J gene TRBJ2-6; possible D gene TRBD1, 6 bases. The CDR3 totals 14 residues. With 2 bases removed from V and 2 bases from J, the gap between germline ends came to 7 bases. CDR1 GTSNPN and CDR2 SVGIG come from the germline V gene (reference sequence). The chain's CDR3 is CAWSNRAGANVLTF. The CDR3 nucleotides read TGTGCCTGGAGTAACAGGGCTGGGGCCAACGTCCTGACTTTC.